This entry is about one T cell receptor (beta chain). The target antigen is unknown. These data belong to a study of cytomegalovirus exposure and HLA in healthy donors. Use of 60 Vbeta and 13 Jbeta primers characterized the PCR. Profiled with immunoSEQ multiplex PCR; TCRdb holds only in-frame clones, not every one. This listing includes about 51,000 clones. Points from the study as a whole: Usually a TCR sequence was rare, but some public TCRs were found in many donors.

Sequenced input: PBMCs. The origin of this receptor is a female donor in good health and CMV-seronegative.

CDR3 protein: CAWSTGQGNTEAFF. The DNA of the CDR3 is TGTGCCTGGAGTACGGGACAGGGAAACACTGAAGCTTTCTTT. The J gene is TRBJ1-1, the V gene TRBV30; 9 bases are shared with TRBD1. This CDR3 comprises 14 residues. Germline V lookup: CDR1 GTSNPN, CDR2 SVGIG (reference sequence). V lost 2 bases to trimming and J lost 2 bases; unmatched junction nucleotides: 3.